This TCR beta chain was obtained from a study of post-analysis software for immune sequencing data. Whole-study context: Patients with relapsing-remitting, secondary progressive and progressive-relapsing multiple sclerosis courses were all represented. Findings and caveats of the study: Normalized Chao1 diversity in multiple sclerosis patients fell significantly below that of controls. Compared with controls, patients had more of roughly five TRBV segments, including TRBV5-6, TRBV5-1 and TRBV20-1.

The CDR3 sequence is 17 residues long. Germline V gene sequence: CDR1 MGHRA, CDR2 YSYEKL. Unique molecular identifiers tagged the TCR beta cDNA libraries. One entry per CDR3 protein results from TCRdb running MiXCR on the PCR reads. The sample holds roughly 430,000 distinct CDR3 sequences, about 40% seen once. As concerns this clonotype: The antigen is undetermined. At one end the junction does not follow the germline gene, possibly because of a read error.

The chain joins TRBV4-1 to TRBJ2-1; the D gene is possibly TRBD1 (6 bases). The TCR comes from a girl aged 2-10 years with multiple sclerosis. Sequenced: blood. The CDR3: CASSQEDAGDFNNEQFF. CDR3 nucleotide sequence: TGCGCCAGCAGCCAAGAGGATGCAGGGGATTTCAACAATGAACAGTTCTTC.